Listed below are T cell receptor beta chains from one sample, sequenced in a study of T cell responses to AZD1222 COVID-19 vaccine. Method: immunoSEQ multiplex PCR; TCRdb's copy keeps in-frame clones and lacks some. The sample records about 120,000 clones, about 90% being singletons. This sample comprised peripheral blood, obtained on day 0 of AZD1222 vaccination. These receptors all stem from an adult in good health. Both conserved end residues are part of each CDR3. Fields, in order: J gene, CDR3 length, V gene, D gene, clone size, CDR3 DNA, CDR3 protein. The D gene is left open where the match is weak. Not every row has a clone size; where given, it reads once, few, many or a size class.

TRBJ1-2	12	TRBV7-9	-	-	TGTGCCAGCAGCTTAGAGGGATATGGCTACACCTTC	CASSLEGYGYTF
TRBJ2-2	16	TRBV28	-	-	TGTGCCAGCAGTTTAGGGTGGACGATGAACACCGGGGAGCTGTTTTTT	CASSLGWTMNTGELFF
TRBJ2-1	12	TRBV9	-	-	TGTGCCAGCAGCGTAGGAGGAGCTGAGCAGTTCTTC	CASSVGGAEQFF
TRBJ2-3	16	TRBV28	TRBD2	-	TGTGCCAGTAAGCGGGAGGGCCCGAAGGGCACAGATACGCAGTATTTT	CASKREGPKGTDTQYF
TRBJ2-1	15	TRBV11-2	TRBD2	-	TGTGCCAGCAGCCTAGCGGGAGCAGTTGATAGTGAGCAGTTCTTC	CASSLAGAVDSEQFF
TRBJ1-1	13	TRBV19	-	-	TGTGCCAGTAGTATTCGAGAGAACACTGAAGCTTTCTTT	CASSIRENTEAFF
TRBJ2-7	14	TRBV6-5	-	-	TGTGCCAGCAGTCAGGGACTTCAATCATACGAGCAGTACTTC	CASSQGLQSYEQYF
TRBJ2-7	15	TRBV5-1	TRBD2	-	TGCGCCAGCAAACCACTAGCGTCAAGCTCCTACGAGCAGTACTTC	CASKPLASSSYEQYF
TRBJ1-1	15	TRBV28	TRBD1	-	TGTGCCAGCAGACGACAGGGGCCCATGAACACTGAAGCTTTCTTT	CASRRQGPMNTEAFF
TRBJ1-5	15	TRBV28	-	-	TGTGCCAGCACCAGCGGGGGGGGAGGGCATCAGCCCCAGCATTTT	CASTSGGGGHQPQHF
TRBJ1-6	14	TRBV5-1	-	-	TGCGCCAGCAGCTTGGACAGGGTCGATTCACCCCTCCACTTT	CASSLDRVDSPLHF
TRBJ1-5	14	TRBV19	-	-	TGTGCCAGTAGTATCAGGGGACCGGGTCAGCCCCAGCATTTT	CASSIRGPGQPQHF
TRBJ1-6	14	TRBV11-2	TRBD1	-	TGTGCCAGCAGCTTAGACAGGGGGAATTCACCCCTCCACTTT	CASSLDRGNSPLHF
TRBJ1-1	15	TRBV19	TRBD1	-	TGTGCCAGTAGTATAGATCAAGGGGGCAGGACTGAAGCTTTCTTT	CASSIDQGGRTEAFF
TRBJ1-3	15	TRBV3-1/TRBV3-2	-	once	TGTGCCAGCAGCCAAGGAACTTTCTCTGGAAACACCATATATTTT	CASSQGTFSGNTIYF
TRBJ1-3	15	TRBV7-6	-	-	TGTGCCAGCAGCTCAGTTACGGGCTCTGGAAACACCATATATTTT	CASSSVTGSGNTIYF
TRBJ2-4	11	TRBV28	-	-	TGTGCCAGCACAGATCGAGACATTCAGTACTTC	CASTDRDIQYF
TRBJ1-1	14	TRBV5-1	-	once	TGCGCCAGCAGCTTGGAGAAGTCGAACACTGAAGCTTTCTTT	CASSLEKSNTEAFF
TRBJ1-1	14	TRBV5-1	-	-	TGCGCCAGCAGCTTCGGAGGGACCGGCACTGAAGCTTTCTTT	CASSFGGTGTEAFF
TRBJ1-2	14	TRBV18	TRBD1	-	TGTGCCAGCTCACCGAGCCGGGACAGCTATGGCTACACCTTC	CASSPSRDSYGYTF
TRBJ2-6	18	TRBV30	TRBD1	once	TGTGCCTGGAGTTTCAAGACAGGGAGCATCTCTGGGGCCAACGTCCTGACTTTC	CAWSFKTGSISGANVLTF
TRBJ2-7	16	TRBV6-2/TRBV6-3	-	-	TGTGCCAGCAGTTACTTTGGGGCTGGGGAATCCTACGAGCAGTACTTC	CASSYFGAGESYEQYF
TRBJ1-1	13	TRBV4-3	-	-	TGCGCCAGCAGCCAAGTGACCTGGACTGAAGCTTTCTTT	CASSQVTWTEAFF
TRBJ2-5	13	TRBV28	-	few	TGTGCCAGCAGTTGGGGGGTCGGGGAGACCCAGTACTTC	CASSWGVGETQYF
TRBJ2-7	14	TRBV7-9	TRBD2	few	TGTGCCAGCAGCTCAGGACTAGCGGGTTTCGAGCAGTACTTC	CASSSGLAGFEQYF
TRBJ1-2	13	TRBV7-2	-	-	TGTGCCAGCAGCTTATTCCGCGATTATGGCTACACCTTC	CASSLFRDYGYTF
TRBJ2-1	16	TRBV4-2	TRBD2	-	TGTGCCAGCAGCCAAGTTGCTAGCGGGGCCTACAATGAGCAGTTCTTC	CASSQVASGAYNEQFF
TRBJ1-5	14	TRBV7-9	TRBD1	-	TGTGCCAGCAGCTTCGACAGGGGAGGGCAGCCCCAGCATTTT	CASSFDRGGQPQHF
TRBJ2-3	14	TRBV19	-	-	TGTGCCAGTAGTATTCAGGCGGCAACAGATACGCAGTATTTT	CASSIQAATDTQYF
TRBJ2-2	13	TRBV7-2	-	-	TGTGCCAGCAGCCCCACGTTTGCCGGGGAGCTGTTTTTT	CASSPTFAGELFF
TRBJ2-7	14	TRBV7-8	-	-	TGTGCCAGCAGCTTATTTGAGGGGATAGCTGTGCAGTACTTC	CASSLFEGIAVQYF
TRBJ2-1	14	TRBV19	-	-	TGTGCCAGTGCCCAGGGGGGCTCTTTCGGTGAGCAGTTCTTC	CASAQGGSFGEQFF
TRBJ1-4	16	TRBV11-2	-	-	TGTGCCAGCAGCCCCGGCCCCCCCCGAACTAATGAAAAACTGTTTTTT	CASSPGPPRTNEKLFF
TRBJ2-3	17	TRBV7-9	-	-	TGTGCCAGCATCGCAGGGAGGTTCCCACAGACGGCAGATACGCAGTATTTT	CASIAGRFPQTADTQYF
TRBJ1-1	16	TRBV7-2	-	-	TGTGCCAGCAGCGTCGGACAGCTAGGGGGGAACACTGAAGCTTTCTTT	CASSVGQLGGNTEAFF
TRBJ2-7	11	TRBV12-3/TRBV12-4	-	-	TGTGCCAGCGGGAAAGCCTACGAGCAGTACTTC	CASGKAYEQYF
TRBJ1-2	15	TRBV4-1	-	-	TGCGCCAGCAGCCAAGTACCTTCGGTAAACTATGGCTACACCTTC	CASSQVPSVNYGYTF
TRBJ1-2	14	TRBV2	TRBD1	-	TGTGCCAGCAGCGGGGACAGGGGAAACTATGGCTACACCTTC	CASSGDRGNYGYTF
TRBJ2-7	14	TRBV27	-	few	TGTGCCAGCAGTTTACCAGGACAGTCCTACGAGCAGTACTTC	CASSLPGQSYEQYF
TRBJ1-3	16	TRBV7-2	TRBD1	-	TGTGCCAGCAGCTTACGTCGGGACAGGTTGGGAAACACCATATATTTT	CASSLRRDRLGNTIYF
TRBJ1-3	14	TRBV5-6	-	-	TGTGCCAGCAGCTTGGGGATAGCAGGAAACACCATATATTTT	CASSLGIAGNTIYF
TRBJ2-5	15	TRBV28	TRBD2	once	TGTGCCAGCAGTCCCCCCCGGGGGGTCTCAAAGACCCAGTACTTC	CASSPPRGVSKTQYF
TRBJ1-2	15	TRBV4-3	-	few	TGCGCCAGCAGCCTGAATTGGGGAACCAACTATGGCTACACCTTC	CASSLNWGTNYGYTF
TRBJ1-1	13	TRBV10-1	TRBD1	-	TGCGCCAGCAGTGCGGGAGGGGGCGCTGAAGCTTTCTTT	CASSAGGGAEAFF
TRBJ2-7	15	TRBV6-2/TRBV6-3	TRBD1	-	TGTGCCAGCAGTTCCCCCGGGACAGGGCTCTACGAGCAGTACTTC	CASSSPGTGLYEQYF